The 13 T cell receptor beta chains below come from one sample, sequenced in a study of Graves' ophthalmopathy and Graves' hyperthyroidism. Researchers took RNA transcripts and amplified TCR beta CDR3 regions from them. The workflow started with a first-round RT-PCR run with HTBI primers and then moved on to a second-round multiplex PCR. TCRdb fed the multiplex PCR reads into MiXCR, producing one record per CDR3 protein. The table lists 600,000 to 700,000 distinct CDR3 sequences, just over 40% of them singletons. The sequenced material came from peripheral blood. These TCRs come from an adult man with Graves' ophthalmopathy.

For this clonotype: A read error may be the cause here, since a much bigger clone is one base away. J is TRBJ2-2 and V is TRBV19, with TRBD2 as a possible D gene (6 bases). CDR1 LNHDA and CDR2 SQIVND come from the germline V gene (reference sequence). There are 16 residues in the CDR3. The CDR3 loop reads CASSIDFRLNTGGLFF. In nucleotides, the CDR3 is TGTGCCAGTAGTATAGATTTCCGCCTGAACACCGGGGGGCTGTTTTTT.

This clonotype was recorded many times. This chain connects TRBV7-6 to TRBJ2-7; D possibly corresponds to TRBD1 (5 bases). Germline CDR1 SGHVS, CDR2 FNYEAQ. With 8 bases removed from V and 2 bases from J, the gap between germline ends came to 16 bases. The CDR3 totals 14 residues. The CDR3 DNA reads TGTGCCAGCGCAAAGGGGCCTCTGACCTACGAGCAGTACTTC. Translation gives CASAKGPLTYEQYF. Looking up the rest from reference TRBV7-6 and TRBJ2-7 gives the full variable domain: GAGVSQSPRYKVTKRGQDVALRCDPISGHVSLYWYRQALGQGPEFLTYFNYEAQQDKSGLPNDRFSAERPEGSISTLTIQRTEQRDSAMYRCASAKGPLTYEQYFGPGTRLTVT.

The chain employs TRBV5-1 and TRBJ2-7, with a tentative D call TRBD1 (6 bases). V gave up 3 bases and J gave up 5 bases, with 9 bases separating them. The CDR3 contains 12 residues. Germline-derived CDR1 and CDR2 are SGHRS and YFSETQ. The CDR3 protein is CASSSGENEQYF. CDR3 nucleotide sequence: TGCGCCAGCAGCTCAGGGGAAAACGAGCAGTACTTC.

This clonotype was seen ten or more times. The chain links TRBV10-2 to TRBJ1-1; D may be TRBD1 (6 bases). Germline CDR1 and CDR2: WSHSY and SAAADI. V lost 7 bases and J lost 0, with 9 bases in between. This CDR3 has 13 amino acids. CDR3 loop: CASTRQVNTEAFF. In DNA form, the CDR3 reads TGCGCCAGCACTCGACAGGTGAACACTGAAGCTTTCTTT.

This clonotype was seen many times. The CDR3 spells CASSPLATNEKLFF. Written as DNA, the CDR3 is TGTGCCAGCAGCCCACTGGCAACTAATGAAAAACTGTTTTTT. V usage is TRBV11-2 and J usage is TRBJ1-4; D uncertain. Trimming stripped 5 bases from V and 0 bases from J, with 7 bases between. The germline V gene has CDR1 SGHAT and CDR2 FQNNGV. The CDR3 extends over 14 amino acids.

The chain couples TRBV15 to TRBJ2-5; TRBD1 matches 9 bases. The CDR3 has 14 amino acids. The V gene's germline CDR1 is LNHNV and CDR2 YYDKDF (reference sequence). With 2 bases clipped from V and 5 bases from J, the junction kept 3 bases outside the gene matches. The CDR3 region is CATSRRDRGETQYF. CDR3 nucleotides: TGTGCCACCAGCAGAAGAGACAGGGGGGAGACCCAGTACTTC.

This clonotype was detected only a few times. The CDR3 coding sequence is TGTGCCAACCGACGGGGCTTTAGCACCGGGGAGCTGTTTTTT. It translates to CANRRGFSTGELFF. The genes are TRBV12-3 or TRBV12-4 and TRBJ2-2; perhaps D is TRBD1 or TRBD2 (5 bases each). Trimming took off 10 bases at V and 4 bases at J, with 16 bases between the two ends. CDR3 length: 14 residues.

The table lists this clonotype with many counts. The chain is built from TRBV7-9 and TRBJ1-2; 7 nucleotides match TRBD1. This CDR3 comprises 14 residues. Trimming cost V 6 bases and J 4 bases; bases outside gene matches: 8. Germline V CDR1 and CDR2: SEHNR, FQNEAQ (reference sequence). Here the CDR3 reads CASSPSQGLYGYTF. DNA of the CDR3: TGTGCCAGCAGTCCCTCACAGGGGCTCTATGGCTACACCTTC.

To note about this clonotype: Given a much more abundant clone one base away, this may be a read error. V is TRBV7-2 and J is TRBJ1-1, with a weak D call TRBD1 (5 bases). CDR3 length: 14 residues. Trimming took off 5 bases at V and 4 bases at J, with 14 bases between the two ends. From germline, CDR1 is SGHTA and CDR2 FQGNSA. For the CDR3, the DNA is TGTGCCAGCAGCCTCGGACATCAGAGCACTGAAGCTTTCTTT. Translating it yields CASSLGHQSTEAFF. Drawing the rest from reference TRBV7-2 and TRBJ1-1, the complete variable domain is GAGVSQSPSNKVTEKGKDVELRCDPISGHTALYWYRQSLGQGLEFLIYFQGNSAPDKSGLPSDRFSAERTGGSVSTLTIQRTQQEDSAVYLCASSLGHQSTEAFFGQGTRLTVV.

The chain recombines TRBV25-1 with TRBJ2-3; the D gene is possibly TRBD1 (5 bases). The CDR3 is 13 residues long. The germline gives CDR1 MGHDK, CDR2 SYGVNS. Deletions cut 6 bases from V and 3 bases from J, with 10 bases between. The CDR3 coding sequence is TGTGCCAGCAGCGCACGGACAACAGATACGCAGTATTTT. Translated: CASSARTTDTQYF.

About this clonotype itself: A junction boundary mismatches the germline segment, possibly from a read error. The J gene is TRBJ1-6, the V gene TRBV12-3 or TRBV12-4; 10 bases agree with TRBD1. CDR3 length: 14 residues. This chain's CDR3 is CVSTPGQGNSPLHF. The DNA of the CDR3 is TGTGTCAGCACCCCGGGACAGGGGAATTCACCCCTCCACTTT.

This clonotype was recorded many times. This sequence joins TRBV29-1 and TRBJ1-2; 7 bases align to TRBD1. This CDR3 has 13 residues. The J segment lost 6 bases and the V segment lost 7 bases, leaving 11 bases of the junction unmatched. Per germline, CDR1 SQVTM and CDR2 ANQGSEA. The DNA of the CDR3 is TGCAGCGCCTGGGGACAGCCAAGGGATGGCTACACCTTC. Amino acid sequence: CSAWGQPRDGYTF.

This clonotype was picked up many times. V and J are TRBV2 and TRBJ2-7; a weak D match, TRBD1 (5 bases). CDR3 size: 11 residues. The V gene's germline CDR1 is SNHLY and CDR2 FYNNEI. V was clipped by 6 bases and J by 2 bases, with 5 bases between them. CDR3 sequence reads: CASRQAYEQYF. The CDR3 region has the DNA TGTGCCAGCAGACAGGCCTACGAGCAGTACTTC.